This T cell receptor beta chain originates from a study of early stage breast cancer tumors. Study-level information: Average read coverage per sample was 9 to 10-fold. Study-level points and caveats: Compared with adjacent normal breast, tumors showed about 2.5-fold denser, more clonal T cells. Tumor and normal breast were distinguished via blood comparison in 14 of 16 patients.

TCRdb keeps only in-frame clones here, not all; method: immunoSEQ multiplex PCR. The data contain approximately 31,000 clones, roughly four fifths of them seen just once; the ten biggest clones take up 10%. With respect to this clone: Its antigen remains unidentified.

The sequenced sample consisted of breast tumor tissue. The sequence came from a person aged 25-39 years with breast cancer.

The CDR3 protein is CASSSSGTYQETQYF. CDR3 DNA sequence: TGTGCCAGCAGCTCCTCCGGGACCTACCAAGAGACCCAGTACTTC. The chain is built from TRBV5-4 and TRBJ2-5; tentatively, D is TRBD1 or TRBD2 (5 bases each). The ends were cut back, 3 bases at V and 0 bases at J, with 12 bases in the middle. This CDR3 comprises 15 residues. Germline V gene sequence: CDR1 SGHNT, CDR2 YYREEE (reference sequence).